The following is a TCR beta chain sequence with its context. Its antigen is not identified. The data originate from a study of CD8 T cells in Susac syndrome. Study-level points and caveats: The peak of CD8+ clonal expansion in Susac was seen in TEMRA cells and active patients. The total CD8+ repertoires contained some 15 Susac-specific public clones, and the CD8+ TEMRA repertoires contained a few.

Reverse transcription used about 0.45 to 1 ug RNA and random hexamers. TCRdb analysed the immunoSEQ multiplex PCR reads with MiXCR anew, one entry per CDR3 protein. The sample records 50,000 to 55,000 distinct CDR3 sequences, around 95% being singletons. Germline V CDR1 and CDR2: DFQATT, SNEGSKA (reference sequence). V lost 1 base and J 9 bases, leaving 19 bases between the germline ends. The CDR3 runs to 15 residues. The sequenced sample consisted of CD8+ T cells from PBMCs. This sequence joins TRBV20-1 and TRBJ2-1; D is possibly TRBD2 (7 bases). The sequence was obtained from a human donor with Susac syndrome. In nucleotides, the CDR3 is TGCAGTGCTAGAGTCGCGGGGGCCCATTGTTGTGAGCAGTTCTTC. As protein: CSARVAGAHCCEQFF.